A single T cell receptor beta chain is shown here with its context. This specimen comes from a study of PD-1 blockade in classical Hodgkin lymphoma. Every patient experienced relapse after autologous stem cell transplantation, and brentuximab vedotin exposure varied. V shed 1 base and J shed 0 bases, with 10 bases lying between them. This CDR3 comprises 15 residues. Per the germline V gene, CDR1 is MNHNS and CDR2 is SASEGT. Using immunoSEQ multiplex PCR, the repertoire was profiled, and TCRdb retains in-frame clones only, with some absent. The data hold 80,000 to 100,000 clones, with around nine tenths observed a single time.

This specimen was peripheral blood mononuclear cells (PBMCs), taken at baseline. J is TRBJ2-7 and V is TRBV6-1, with D possibly TRBD2 on 5 matching bases. The receptor's source is a human donor with classical Hodgkin lymphoma. The CDR3 sequence: CASSEGIAPSYEQYF. As DNA, the CDR3 is TGTGCCAGCAGTGAAGGGATAGCGCCCTCCTACGAGCAGTACTTC.